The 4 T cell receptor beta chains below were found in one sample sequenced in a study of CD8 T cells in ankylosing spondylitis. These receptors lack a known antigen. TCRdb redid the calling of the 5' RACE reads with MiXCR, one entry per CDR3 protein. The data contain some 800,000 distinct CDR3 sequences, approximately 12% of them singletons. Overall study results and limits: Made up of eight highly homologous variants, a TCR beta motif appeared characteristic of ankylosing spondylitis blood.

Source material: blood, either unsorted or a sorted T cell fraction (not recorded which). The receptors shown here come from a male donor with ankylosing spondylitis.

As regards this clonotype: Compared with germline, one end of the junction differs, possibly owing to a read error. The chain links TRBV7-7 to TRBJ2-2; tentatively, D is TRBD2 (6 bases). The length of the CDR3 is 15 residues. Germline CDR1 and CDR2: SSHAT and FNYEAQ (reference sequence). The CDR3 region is CASSFRRERTGELFF. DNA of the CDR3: TGTGCTAGCAGCTTCCGGAGGGAGCGCACCGGGGAGCTGTTTTTT.

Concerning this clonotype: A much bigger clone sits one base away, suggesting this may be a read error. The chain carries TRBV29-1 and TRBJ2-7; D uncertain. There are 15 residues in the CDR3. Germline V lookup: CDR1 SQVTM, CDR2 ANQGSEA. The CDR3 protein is CSVITPPVGSYEQCF. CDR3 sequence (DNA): TGCAGCGTCATAACCCCCCCTGTGGGCTCCTACGAGCAGTGCTTC.

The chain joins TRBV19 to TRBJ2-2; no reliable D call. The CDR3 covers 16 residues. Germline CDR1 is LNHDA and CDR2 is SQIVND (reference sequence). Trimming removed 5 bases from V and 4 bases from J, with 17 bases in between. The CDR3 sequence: CASSLFSNYFTGELFF. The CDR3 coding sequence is TGTGCCAGTAGTCTTTTCTCTAACTACTTCACCGGGGAGCTGTTTTTT.

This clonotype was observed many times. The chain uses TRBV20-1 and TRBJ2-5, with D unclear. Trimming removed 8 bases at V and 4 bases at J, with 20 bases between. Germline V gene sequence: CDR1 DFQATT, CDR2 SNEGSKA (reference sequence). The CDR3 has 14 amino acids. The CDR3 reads CSNTNALEGETQYF. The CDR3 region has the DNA TGCAGTAACACCAATGCGCTAGAAGGAGAGACCCAGTACTTC.